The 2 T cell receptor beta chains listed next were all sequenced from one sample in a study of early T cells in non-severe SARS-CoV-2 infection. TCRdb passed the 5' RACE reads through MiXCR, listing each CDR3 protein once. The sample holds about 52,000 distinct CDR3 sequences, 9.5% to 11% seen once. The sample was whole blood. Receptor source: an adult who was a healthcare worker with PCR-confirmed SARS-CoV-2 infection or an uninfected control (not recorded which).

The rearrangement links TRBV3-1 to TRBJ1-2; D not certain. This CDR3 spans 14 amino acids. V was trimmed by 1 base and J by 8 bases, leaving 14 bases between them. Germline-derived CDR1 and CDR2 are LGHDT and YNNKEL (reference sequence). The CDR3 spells CASSQGGGERGYTF. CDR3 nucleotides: TGTGCCAGCAGCCAAGGTGGAGGAGAAAGAGGCTACACCTTC. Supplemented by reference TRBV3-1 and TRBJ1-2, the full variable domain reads DTAVSQTPKYLVTQMGNDKSIKCEQNLGHDTMYWYKQDSKKFLKIMFSYNNKELIINETVPNRFSPKSPDKAHLNLHINSLELGDSAVYFCASSQGGGERGYTFGSGTRLTVV.

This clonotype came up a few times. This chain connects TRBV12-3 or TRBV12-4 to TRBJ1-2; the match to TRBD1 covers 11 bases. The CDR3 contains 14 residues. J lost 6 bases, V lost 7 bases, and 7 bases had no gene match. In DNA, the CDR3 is TGTGCCAGCAACAACGGACAGGGGGCGAATGGCTACACCTTC. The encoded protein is CASNNGQGANGYTF.